The entry that follows covers one T cell receptor beta chain sequence. Antigen: not known. 60 Vbeta and 13 Jbeta primers were used in PCR. TCRdb keeps only in-frame clones here, not all; method: immunoSEQ multiplex PCR. The table records 50,000 or so clones, around 70% of them present only once. The sample comes from a study of cytomegalovirus exposure and HLA in healthy donors. Trimming cost V 5 bases and J 2 bases, with 12 bases left between them. CDR3 size: 14 residues. Germline assignment: CDR1 MNHEY and CDR2 SMNVEV (reference sequence). Whole-study results and caveats: Reports indicate that TCR beta sequences accurately predicted the HLA-A and HLA-B alleles of most subjects.

The sample consisted of PBMCs. The V gene is TRBV27, the J gene TRBJ1-2, with D unresolved. This TCR was recovered from a woman aged 45-59 years in good health and CMV-seronegative. The CDR3 loop reads CASSTTGSNYGYTF. The DNA of the CDR3 is TGTGCCAGCAGTACGACTGGCTCAAACTATGGCTACACCTTC.